These T cell receptor beta chains were read from a single sample in a study of beta chain features in type 1 diabetes. Clones were sequenced by immunoSEQ multiplex PCR, and TCRdb holds only the in-frame ones, with some missing. The sample consists of fewer than 300,000 clones, roughly 21% of them appearing once. Sequencing was carried out using naive CD4+ T cells from blood. These receptors were collected from a woman aged 40-49 years with type 1 diabetes. Both conserved end residues are part of each CDR3. A D gene is named only where the DNA matches it firmly. Rows may omit the clone size; those that give it use once, few, many or a size class.

J gene | D gene | clone size | V gene | CDR3 protein | CDR3 DNA
TRBJ2-7 | TRBD1 | few | TRBV5-1 | CASSSVGTGENYEQYF | TGCGCCAGCAGCTCGGTGGGGACAGGGGAAAACTACGAGCAGTACTTC
TRBJ1-5 | TRBD1 | few | TRBV10-3 | CAIRDREGQPQHF | TGTGCCATCAGGGACAGGGAAGGACAGCCCCAGCATTTT
TRBJ2-6 | - | - | TRBV9 | CASSVEGAGANVLTF | TGTGCCAGCAGCGTAGAAGGGGCCGGGGCCAACGTCCTGACTTTC
TRBJ2-7 | - | few | TRBV29-1 | CSVEETDYEQYF | TGCAGCGTTGAGGAGACGGACTACGAGCAGTACTTC
TRBJ2-3 | TRBD1 | few | TRBV29-1 | CSARTGNTDTQYF | TGCAGCGCCAGGACAGGGAACACAGATACGCAGTATTTT
TRBJ2-2 | - | - | TRBV5-1 | CASSLGGVGELFF | TGCGCCAGCAGCTTGGGCGGGGTCGGGGAGCTGTTTTTT
TRBJ2-3 | TRBD1 | few | TRBV29-1 | CSVWPSGTGGTDTQYF | TGCAGCGTTTGGCCTTCCGGGACAGGAGGCACAGATACGCAGTATTTT
TRBJ2-3 | - | once | TRBV18 | CASSPLSTDTQYF | TGTGCCAGCTCACCCTTGAGCACAGATACGCAGTATTTT
TRBJ1-2 | - | few | TRBV10-3 | CAISEGGAGGYTF | TGTGCCATCAGTGAGGGGGGGGCAGGTGGCTACACCTTC
TRBJ1-6 | TRBD1 | - | TRBV7-2 | CASSLEGAGNSPLHF | TGTGCCAGCAGCTTAGAGGGGGCTGGTAATTCACCCCTCCACTTT
TRBJ2-3 | - | - | TRBV13 | CASSLPVITDTQYF | TGTGCCAGCAGCCTCCCGGTGATCACAGATACGCAGTATTTT
TRBJ1-2 | - | few | TRBV9 | CASSVGGDAYGYTF | TGTGCCAGCAGCGTAGGGGGGGACGCCTATGGCTACACCTTC
TRBJ2-5 | - | few | TRBV9 | CASSVGTAQETQYF | TGTGCCAGCAGCGTAGGGACAGCCCAAGAGACCCAGTACTTC
TRBJ2-5 | TRBD1 | - | TRBV6-5 | CASSYSRQGEGTQYF | TGTGCCAGCAGTTACTCGCGACAGGGCGAGGGGACCCAGTACTTC
TRBJ2-1 | - | - | TRBV2 | CASSKQALSYNEQFF | TGTGCCAGCAGTAAACAGGCGCTCTCCTACAATGAGCAGTTCTTC
TRBJ2-2 | - | - | TRBV27 | CASSSQGGTVTGELFF | TGTGCCAGCAGTTCCCAAGGGGGGACAGTTACCGGGGAGCTGTTTTTT
TRBJ1-4 | - | - | TRBV28 | CASRRLIEKLFF | TGTGCCAGCAGAAGACTAATCGAAAAACTGTTTTTT
TRBJ2-7 | TRBD1 | - | TRBV7-9 | CASSAGQGETEQYF | TGTGCCAGCAGCGCGGGACAGGGAGAAACCGAGCAGTACTTC
TRBJ2-7 | - | few | TRBV2 | CASRGGRGYEQYF | TGTGCCAGCAGAGGGGGGAGGGGCTACGAGCAGTACTTC
TRBJ2-5 | TRBD2 | - | TRBV7-9 | CASSWAGEETQYF | TGTGCCAGCAGCTGGGCGGGGGAAGAGACCCAGTACTTC
TRBJ2-1 | TRBD2 | - | TRBV7-3 | CASSPLAGPYNEQFF | TGTGCCAGCAGCCCCCTAGCGGGGCCTTACAATGAGCAGTTCTTC
TRBJ1-2 | - | - | TRBV9 | CASSDVTRVRDGYTF | TGTGCCAGCAGCGACGTGACAAGGGTGAGGGATGGCTACACCTTC
TRBJ1-6 | TRBD1 | few | TRBV4-3 | CASSRELQGETDNSPLHF | TGCGCCAGCAGCCGAGAATTACAGGGGGAGACGGATAATTCACCCCTCCACTTT
TRBJ2-1 | TRBD2 | few | TRBV27 | CASRLASHNEQFF | TGTGCCAGCCGACTAGCGAGCCACAATGAGCAGTTCTTC
TRBJ2-3 | - | - | TRBV6-6 | CASSLGGRGDTQYF | TGTGCCAGCAGTTTGGGGGGGCGAGGCGATACGCAGTATTTT
TRBJ2-1 | - | - | TRBV11-2 | CASSLSGEQFF | TGTGCCAGCAGCTTGTCGGGTGAGCAGTTCTTC
TRBJ2-7 | TRBD1 | few | TRBV7-3 | CASSFTSDRVHEQYF | TGTGCCAGCAGTTTTACCTCGGACAGGGTCCACGAGCAGTACTTC
TRBJ1-6 | - | - | TRBV14 | CASSQDELGRWNSPLHF | TGTGCCAGCAGCCAAGATGAACTGGGGAGGTGGAATTCACCCCTCCACTTT
TRBJ2-1 | TRBD2 | - | TRBV11-2 | CASSGTGLAGSSYNEQFF | TGTGCCAGCAGCGGGACGGGACTAGCGGGGAGCTCCTACAATGAGCAGTTCTTC
TRBJ1-2 | TRBD1 | - | TRBV7-2 | CASSRTGGDYGYTF | TGTGCCAGCAGCCGAACAGGGGGCGACTATGGCTACACCTTC
TRBJ2-4 | - | - | TRBV27 | CASSFSGDRHSNIQYF | TGTGCCAGCAGTTTTTCAGGGGATCGCCACTCAAACATTCAGTACTTC
TRBJ2-1 | TRBD1 | - | TRBV28 | CASTPGATGGWEQFF | TGTGCCAGCACCCCAGGGGCGACAGGGGGCTGGGAGCAGTTCTTC
TRBJ1-1 | - | - | TRBV5-1 | CASSSRGDTEAFF | TGCGCCAGCAGCTCCAGGGGAGACACTGAAGCTTTCTTT
TRBJ1-1 | - | - | TRBV4-2 | CASSQDLMRAAFF | TGTGCCAGCAGCCAAGATCTCATGCGGGCGGCTTTCTTT
TRBJ1-5 | TRBD1 | few | TRBV18 | CASSNRGRTEPQHF | TGTGCCAGCTCAAACAGGGGGCGGACAGAGCCCCAGCATTTT
TRBJ2-1 | TRBD2 | - | TRBV27 | CASSFPASGGAAIQFF | TGTGCCAGCAGTTTTCCGGCTAGCGGGGGGGCCGCCATTCAGTTCTTC
TRBJ1-4 | - | few | TRBV15 | CATSRDAGETEKLFF | TGTGCCACCAGCAGGGACGCAGGGGAGACTGAAAAACTGTTTTTT
TRBJ2-1 | - | few | TRBV9 | CASSVGIGYNEQFF | TGTGCCAGCAGCGTAGGAATCGGGTACAATGAGCAGTTCTTC
TRBJ1-1 | - | - | TRBV7-2 | CASSSVMNTEAFF | TGTGCCAGCAGCTCCGTAATGAACACTGAAGCTTTCTTT
TRBJ2-7 | TRBD2 | few | TRBV4-2 | CASSQSSVAGVPSYEQYF | TGTGCCAGCAGCCAAAGTTCTGTAGCGGGGGTCCCCTCCTACGAGCAGTACTTC
TRBJ2-7 | TRBD1 | few | TRBV9 | CASTPDRGLGEQYF | TGTGCCAGCACCCCGGACAGGGGGCTTGGCGAGCAGTACTTC
TRBJ2-2 | - | - | TRBV6-5 | CASTPDRLTGELFF | TGTGCCAGCACCCCAGACCGACTCACCGGGGAGCTGTTTTTT